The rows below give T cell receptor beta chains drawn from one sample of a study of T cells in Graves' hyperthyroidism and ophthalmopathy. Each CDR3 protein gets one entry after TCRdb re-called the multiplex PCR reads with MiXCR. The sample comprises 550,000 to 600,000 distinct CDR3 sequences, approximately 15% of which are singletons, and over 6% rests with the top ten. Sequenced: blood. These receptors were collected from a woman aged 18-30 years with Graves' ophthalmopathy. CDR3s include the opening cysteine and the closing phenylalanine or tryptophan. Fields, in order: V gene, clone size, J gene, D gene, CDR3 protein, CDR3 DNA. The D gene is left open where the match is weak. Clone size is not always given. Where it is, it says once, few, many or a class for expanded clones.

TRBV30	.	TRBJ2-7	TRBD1	CAWRRDSVTYEQYF	TGTGCCTGGAGGAGGGACAGTGTTACCTACGAGCAGTACTTC
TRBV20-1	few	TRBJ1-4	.	CSARAGTAELWKLFF	TGCAGTGCTAGAGCCGGGACGGCGGAATTGTGGAAACTGTTTTTT
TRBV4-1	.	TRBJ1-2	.	CASSQAYTKSSIIGGYTF	TGCGCCAGCAGCCAAGCCTACACAAAGTCATCTATAATAGGGGGCTACACCTTC
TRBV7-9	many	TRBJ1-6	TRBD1	CASSPGQGDSPLHF	TGTGCCAGCAGCCCTGGACAGGGAGATTCACCCCTCCACTTT
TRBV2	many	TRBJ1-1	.	CASSIEQGTEAFF	TGTGCCAGCAGTATCGAACAGGGAACTGAAGCTTTCTTT
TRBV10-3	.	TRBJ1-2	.	CAITLGALGYGYTF	TGTGCCATCACTCTGGGCGCCCTTGGCTATGGCTACACCTTC
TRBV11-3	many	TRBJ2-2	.	CASSPVFNTGELFF	TGTGCCAGCAGCCCCGTCTTTAACACCGGGGAGCTGTTTTTT
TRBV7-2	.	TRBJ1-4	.	CGSSLGYGFLNEKLFF	TGTGGCAGCAGCTTAGGTTACGGGTTCCTTAATGAAAAACTGTTTTTT
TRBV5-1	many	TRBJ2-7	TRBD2	CASKLAGGTYEQYF	TGCGCCAGCAAACTAGCGGGAGGGACCTACGAGCAGTACTTC
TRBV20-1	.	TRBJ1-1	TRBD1	CSARETGMRTEAFF	TGCAGTGCTAGGGAGACAGGGATGCGTACTGAAGCTTTCTTT
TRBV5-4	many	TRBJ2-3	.	CASSLEGYTDTQYF	TGTGCCAGCAGCTTGGAAGGGTACACAGATACGCAGTATTTT
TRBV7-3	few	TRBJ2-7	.	CASSFTGLDEQYF	TGTGCCAGCAGCTTCACAGGTCTCGACGAGCAGTACTTC
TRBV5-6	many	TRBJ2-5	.	CASSRSLLEGKTQYF	TGTGCCAGCAGCCGTTCACTACTAGAGGGGAAGACCCAGTACTTC
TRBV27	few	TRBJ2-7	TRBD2	CASGLGQGGYEQYF	TGTGCCAGCGGTTTAGGGCAGGGAGGGTACGAGCAGTACTTC
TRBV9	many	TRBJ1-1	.	CASSVAQNTEAFF	TGTGCCAGCAGCGTAGCGCAGAACACTGAAGCTTTCTTT
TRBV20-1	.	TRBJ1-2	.	CSAMGTIEYGYTF	TGCAGTGCTATGGGGACGATTGAATATGGCTACACCTTC
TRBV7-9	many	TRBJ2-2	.	CASSSSGPNTGELFF	TGTGCCAGCAGCTCCTCTGGACCTAACACCGGGGAGCTGTTTTTT
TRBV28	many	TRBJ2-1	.	CASSGPVYNEQFF	TGTGCCAGCAGTGGGCCAGTTTACAATGAGCAGTTCTTC